The entry that follows covers one T cell receptor (beta chain) sequence. V lost 2 bases to trimming and J lost 5 bases, with 15 bases between them. Germline values: CDR1 MNHNS, CDR2 SASEGT. The CDR3 contains 15 residues. Original methodology: Reference gene primer amplification gave estimated nucleated cell counts. Measured with immunoSEQ multiplex PCR; TCRdb has only the in-frame clones, and not every one. Clone size and V and J calls were adopted from that table, with D and trimming inferred from the DNA. Of a few hundred thousand clones listed, roughly 86% are singletons. The record originates from a study of blood T cell repertoires in COVID-19. Study summary: Italy, Spain and the United States were the sources of the convalescent and acute COVID-19 samples. T cells, B-cell-depleted T cells, or PBMCs provided the cDNA or gDNA that served as material.

The TCR originated in a woman between 50 and 59 years old who had recovered from COVID-19. This chain connects TRBV6-1 to TRBJ1-2; D remains unclear. The specimen was peripheral blood. In DNA form, the CDR3 reads TGTGCCAGCAGTGAACTGGGAAGACGGGGATATGGCTACACCTTC. Protein sequence: CASSELGRRGYGYTF.